The clone carrying this T cell receptor beta chain was counted a few times. This sample is part of a study of T cells in localized non-small cell lung cancer. Profiling relied on immunoSEQ multiplex PCR, and the TCRdb table lists in-frame clones only, not all of them. The sample has 75,000 to 90,000 clones, roughly four fifths seen once. Germline-derived CDR1 and CDR2 are SGHDT and YYEEEE. The CDR3 has 13 residues. The junction had 4 bases not matched to a gene; V was cut back by 3 bases and J by 10 bases. The starting material was peripheral blood, obtained before any cancer treatment. The receptor was derived from a man between 40 and 75 years old with stage I lung adenocarcinoma. This chain uses TRBV5-6 with TRBJ2-1, with 10 bases that match TRBD2. The CDR3 sequence is CASSSGLAAEQFF. The CDR3 DNA reads as TGTGCCAGCAGCTCCGGACTAGCGGCAGAGCAGTTCTTC.